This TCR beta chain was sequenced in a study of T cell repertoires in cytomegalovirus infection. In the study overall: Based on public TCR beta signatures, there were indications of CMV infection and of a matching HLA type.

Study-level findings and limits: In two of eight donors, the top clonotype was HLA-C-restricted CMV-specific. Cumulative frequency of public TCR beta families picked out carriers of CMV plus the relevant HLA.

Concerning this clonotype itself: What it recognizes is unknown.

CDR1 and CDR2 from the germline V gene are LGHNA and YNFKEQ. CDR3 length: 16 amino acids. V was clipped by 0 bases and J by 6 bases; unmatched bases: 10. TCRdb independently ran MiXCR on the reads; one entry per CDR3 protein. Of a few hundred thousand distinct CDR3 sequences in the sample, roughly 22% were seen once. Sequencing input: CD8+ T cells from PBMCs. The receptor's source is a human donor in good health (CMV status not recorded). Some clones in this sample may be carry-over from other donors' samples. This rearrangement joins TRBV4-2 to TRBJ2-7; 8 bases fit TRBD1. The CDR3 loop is CASSQESGDRRSEQYF. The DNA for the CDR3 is TGTGCCAGCAGCCAAGAATCGGGGGACAGGAGGAGCGAGCAGTACTTC.